These 9 T cell receptor beta chains were all obtained from the same sample, sequenced in a study of cytomegalovirus exposure and HLA in healthy donors. Amplification used 60 Vbeta primers and 13 Jbeta primers. TCRdb keeps only in-frame clones here, not all; method: immunoSEQ multiplex PCR. This table has about 160,000 clones, 75% to 85% appearing once. The source material was PBMCs. These receptors all come from a woman aged 50 to 60 in good health and CMV-seronegative.

This clone was seen only once. The gene calls are TRBV7-8 and TRBJ1-5; possibly TRBD1 for D (5 bases). Germline-derived CDR1 and CDR2 are SGHVS and FQNEAQ. This CDR3 is 15 amino acids long. V was pared by 2 bases and J by 3 bases, with 11 bases between. CDR3 coding DNA: TGTGCCAGCAGCTTAATTTCAGGGATCAATCAGCCCCAGCATTTT. Its protein product is CASSLISGINQPQHF.

V and J are TRBV5-4 and TRBJ2-7, with D unresolved. Germline CDR1 SGHNT, CDR2 YYREEE (reference sequence). Between the trimmed V and J ends, which lost 4 bases and 0 bases, there was a span of 11 bases. The CDR3 totals 14 residues. The CDR3 reads CASSPTTLSYEQYF. Here the CDR3 DNA reads TGTGCCAGCAGCCCTACTACCCTCTCCTACGAGCAGTACTTC.

The chain combines TRBV6-5 with TRBJ1-4; the D gene is possibly TRBD1 (6 bases). Germline V lookup: CDR1 MNHEY, CDR2 SVGAGI. This CDR3 has 15 amino acids. Trimming stripped 0 bases from V and 2 bases from J, with 7 bases between. DNA of the CDR3: TGTGCCAGCAGTTACTCCCAGGGGACTAATGAAAAACTGTTTTTT. Translation: CASSYSQGTNEKLFF.

The J gene is TRBJ1-6, the V gene TRBV5-4; possible D gene TRBD1, 5 bases. Germline CDR1 is SGHNT and CDR2 is YYREEE (reference sequence). The V and J ends lost 3 bases and 6 bases respectively, with 13 bases between them. This CDR3 has 15 residues. The CDR3 spells CASSSAGETNSPLHF. The CDR3 DNA reads TGTGCCAGCAGCTCGGCGGGGGAAACTAATTCACCCCTCCACTTT.

This clone occurred a few times. The gene calls are TRBV11-2 and TRBJ2-5; 15 bases are a match to TRBD2. V trimming: 5 bases; J trimming: 2 bases; junction bases outside the gene matches: 3. The CDR3 covers 16 residues. CDR1 SGHAT and CDR2 FQNNGV come from the germline V gene. CDR3 amino acids: CASSQGTSGGQETQYF. DNA for the CDR3: TGTGCCAGCAGCCAAGGGACTAGCGGGGGGCAAGAGACCCAGTACTTC.

The chain links TRBV6-5 to TRBJ1-3, with D hard to call. The CDR3 contains 13 residues. Per the germline V gene, CDR1 is MNHEY and CDR2 is SVGAGI. Trimming left V 6 bases short and J 8 bases short, with 14 bases between. The CDR3 loop reads CASSRFLADTIYF. The CDR3 DNA sequence: TGTGCCAGCAGCCGTTTTCTCGCGGACACCATATATTTT.

CDR3 loop: CASSLPEGTIYF. The DNA of the CDR3 is TGTGCCAGCAGCTTGCCGGAGGGCACCATATATTTT. The chain links TRBV5-6 to TRBJ1-3; the D is unclear. Deletions cut 1 base from V and 9 bases from J, with 8 bases between. The CDR3 runs 12 residues. Germline values: CDR1 SGHDT, CDR2 YYEEEE.

The chain couples TRBV6-4 to TRBJ2-1, with 9 bases lining up with TRBD2. This CDR3 is built from 15 residues. V lost 2 bases to trimming and J lost 6 bases; unmatched junction nucleotides: 5. In germline, CDR1 is MRHNA, CDR2 SNTAGT. The CDR3 loop is CASSDGREGFNEQFF. CDR3 bases: TGTGCCAGCAGTGACGGGCGGGAGGGCTTCAATGAGCAGTTCTTC.

The chain employs TRBV2 and TRBJ2-1; 11 bases fit TRBD2. The CDR3 sequence is 17 residues long. V gave up 6 bases and J gave up 8 bases; unmatched junction bases: 15. CDR1 and CDR2 (germline): SNHLY, FYNNEI. This CDR3 is CASSGSPRLAGSDEQFF. CDR3 DNA: TGTGCCAGCAGCGGGTCACCACGACTAGCGGGGTCGGATGAGCAGTTCTTC.